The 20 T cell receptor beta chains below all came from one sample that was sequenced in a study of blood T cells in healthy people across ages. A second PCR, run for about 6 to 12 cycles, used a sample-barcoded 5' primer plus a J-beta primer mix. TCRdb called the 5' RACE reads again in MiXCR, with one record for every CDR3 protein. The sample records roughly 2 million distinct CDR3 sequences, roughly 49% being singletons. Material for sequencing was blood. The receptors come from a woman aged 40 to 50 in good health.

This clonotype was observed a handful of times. The CDR3 nucleotides read TGTGCCAGCAGGACTCGGGGGGAAGAGACCCAGTACTTC. Its translation: CASRTRGEETQYF. V is TRBV28 and J is TRBJ2-5; 7 bases align to TRBD2. Germline V gives CDR1 MDHEN, CDR2 SYDVKM. The CDR3 has 13 residues. V lost 6 bases to trimming and J lost 3 bases; unmatched junction nucleotides: 4.

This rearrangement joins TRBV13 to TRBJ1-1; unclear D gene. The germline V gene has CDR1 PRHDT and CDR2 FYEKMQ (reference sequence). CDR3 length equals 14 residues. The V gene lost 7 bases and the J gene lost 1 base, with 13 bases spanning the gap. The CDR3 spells CASTPSPGNTEAFF. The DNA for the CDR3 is TGTGCCAGCACTCCTTCTCCGGGGAACACTGAAGCTTTCTTT.

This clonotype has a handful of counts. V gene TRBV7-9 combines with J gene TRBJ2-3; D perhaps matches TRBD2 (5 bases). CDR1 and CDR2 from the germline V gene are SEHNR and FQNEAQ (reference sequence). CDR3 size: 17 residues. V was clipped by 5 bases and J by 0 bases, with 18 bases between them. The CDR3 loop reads CASSPVPRGRSTDTQYF. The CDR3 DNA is TGTGCCAGCAGCCCGGTTCCTCGCGGGCGAAGCACAGATACGCAGTATTTT.

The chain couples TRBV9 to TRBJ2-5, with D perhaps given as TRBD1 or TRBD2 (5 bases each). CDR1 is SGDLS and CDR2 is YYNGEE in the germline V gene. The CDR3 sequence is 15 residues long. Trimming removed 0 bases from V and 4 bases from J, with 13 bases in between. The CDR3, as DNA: TGTGCCAGCAGCGTAGTGCATGGGGGTTCAGAGACCCAGTACTTC. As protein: CASSVVHGGSETQYF.

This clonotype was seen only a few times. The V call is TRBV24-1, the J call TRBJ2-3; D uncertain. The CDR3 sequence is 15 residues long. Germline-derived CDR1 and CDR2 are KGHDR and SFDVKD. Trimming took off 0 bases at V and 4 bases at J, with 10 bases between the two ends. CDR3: CATSDLTNSPDTQYF. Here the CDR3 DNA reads TGTGCCACCAGTGATTTGACTAACTCCCCAGATACGCAGTATTTT.

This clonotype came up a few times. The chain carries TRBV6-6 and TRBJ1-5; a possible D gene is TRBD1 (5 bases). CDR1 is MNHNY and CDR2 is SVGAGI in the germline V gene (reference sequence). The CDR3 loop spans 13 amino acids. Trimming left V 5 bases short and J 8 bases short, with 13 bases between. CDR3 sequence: CASSGTGLEPQHF. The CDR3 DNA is TGTGCCAGCAGTGGAACAGGACTCGAGCCCCAGCATTTT.

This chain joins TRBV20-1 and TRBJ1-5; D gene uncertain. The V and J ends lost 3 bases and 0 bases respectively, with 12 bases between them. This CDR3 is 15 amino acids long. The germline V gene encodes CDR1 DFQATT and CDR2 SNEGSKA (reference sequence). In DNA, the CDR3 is TGCAGTGCTAGGCCAACGGTAGATAGCAATCAGCCCCAGCATTTT. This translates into CSARPTVDSNQPQHF.

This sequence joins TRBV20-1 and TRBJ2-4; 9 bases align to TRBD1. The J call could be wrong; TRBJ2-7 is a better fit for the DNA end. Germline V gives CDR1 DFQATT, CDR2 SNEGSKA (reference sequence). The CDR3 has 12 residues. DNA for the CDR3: TGCAGTGCGGGACAGGGTAATTACGAGCAGTACTTC. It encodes CSAGQGNYEQYF.

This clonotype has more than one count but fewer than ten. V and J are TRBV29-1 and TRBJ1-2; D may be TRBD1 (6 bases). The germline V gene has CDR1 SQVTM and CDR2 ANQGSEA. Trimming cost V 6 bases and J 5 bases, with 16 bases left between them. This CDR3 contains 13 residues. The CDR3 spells CSVRTARGYGYTF. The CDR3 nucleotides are TGCAGCGTCCGGACAGCCCGGGGGTATGGCTACACCTTC.

DNA for the CDR3: TGTGCCAGCAGCAGCAGGGCAGGGGGAAGTTTGTTCACAGATACGCAGTATTTT. This sequence encodes CASSSRAGGSLFTDTQYF. The chain is built from TRBV21-1 and TRBJ2-3; the listed D gene, TRBD1, was not tested against the DNA. TRBV21-1 is reported as a pseudogene. This CDR3 is built from 18 residues.

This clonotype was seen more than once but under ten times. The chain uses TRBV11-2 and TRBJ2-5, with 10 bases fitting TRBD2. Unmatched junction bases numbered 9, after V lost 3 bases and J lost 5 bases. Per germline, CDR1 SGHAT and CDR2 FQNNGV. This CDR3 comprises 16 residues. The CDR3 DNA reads TGTGCCAGCAGCTTCCAACCGGGACTAGCGTCCGAGACCCAGTACTTC. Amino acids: CASSFQPGLASETQYF.

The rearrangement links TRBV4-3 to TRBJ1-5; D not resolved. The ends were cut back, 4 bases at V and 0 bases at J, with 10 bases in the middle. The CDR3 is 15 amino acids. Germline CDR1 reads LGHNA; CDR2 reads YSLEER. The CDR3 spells CASSPRVHSNQPQHF. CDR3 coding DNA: TGCGCCAGCAGCCCACGGGTCCATAGCAATCAGCCCCAGCATTTT.

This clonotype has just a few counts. This chain's CDR3 is CASSLSPGPGTAAYEQYF. DNA of the CDR3: TGTGCCAGCAGTTTATCCCCCGGGCCCGGGACGGCCGCCTACGAGCAGTACTTC. The V and J genes are TRBV27 and TRBJ2-7; D possibly matches TRBD1 or TRBD2 (5 bases each). This CDR3 contains 18 residues. The V and J ends lost 0 bases and 2 bases respectively, with 20 bases between them. The germline gives CDR1 MNHEY, CDR2 SMNVEV (reference sequence).

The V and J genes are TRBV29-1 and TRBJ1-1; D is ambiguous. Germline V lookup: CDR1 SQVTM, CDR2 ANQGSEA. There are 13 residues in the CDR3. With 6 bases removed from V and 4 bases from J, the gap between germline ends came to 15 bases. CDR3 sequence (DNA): TGCAGCGTCGACACCCCCCACGCCACTGAAGCTTTCTTT. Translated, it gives CSVDTPHATEAFF.

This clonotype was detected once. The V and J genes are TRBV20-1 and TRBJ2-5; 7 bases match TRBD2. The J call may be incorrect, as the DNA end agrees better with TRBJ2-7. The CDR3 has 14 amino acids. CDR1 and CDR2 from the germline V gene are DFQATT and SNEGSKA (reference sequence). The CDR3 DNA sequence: TGCAGTGCTAGAAGCCCGGGACTAACCTACGAGCAGTACTTC. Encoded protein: CSARSPGLTYEQYF.

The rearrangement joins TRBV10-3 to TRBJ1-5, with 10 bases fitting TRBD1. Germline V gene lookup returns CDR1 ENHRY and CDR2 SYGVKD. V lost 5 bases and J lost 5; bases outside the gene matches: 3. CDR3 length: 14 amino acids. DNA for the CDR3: TGTGCCATCAGTTTGACAGGGGGCGATCAGCCCCAGCATTTT. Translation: CAISLTGGDQPQHF.

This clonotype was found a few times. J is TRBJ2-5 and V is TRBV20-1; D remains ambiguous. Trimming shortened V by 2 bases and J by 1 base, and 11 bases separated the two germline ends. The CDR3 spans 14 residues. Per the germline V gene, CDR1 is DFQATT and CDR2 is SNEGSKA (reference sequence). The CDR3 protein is CSARPVLRQETQYF. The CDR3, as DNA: TGCAGTGCTAGACCCGTTCTCCGCCAAGAGACCCAGTACTTC.

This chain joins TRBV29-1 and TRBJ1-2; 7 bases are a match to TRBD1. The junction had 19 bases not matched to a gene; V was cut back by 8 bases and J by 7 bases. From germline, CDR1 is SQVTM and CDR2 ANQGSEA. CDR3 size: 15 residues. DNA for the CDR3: TGCAGCCTATACAGAACAGGGGACGGGGAGAGTGGCTACACCTTC. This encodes CSLYRTGDGESGYTF.

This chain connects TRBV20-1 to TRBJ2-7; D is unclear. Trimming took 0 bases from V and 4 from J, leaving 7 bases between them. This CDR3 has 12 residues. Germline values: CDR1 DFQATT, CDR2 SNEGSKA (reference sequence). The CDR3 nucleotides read TGCAGTGCTAGAGATTGGAAGTACGAGCAGTACTTC. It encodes CSARDWKYEQYF.

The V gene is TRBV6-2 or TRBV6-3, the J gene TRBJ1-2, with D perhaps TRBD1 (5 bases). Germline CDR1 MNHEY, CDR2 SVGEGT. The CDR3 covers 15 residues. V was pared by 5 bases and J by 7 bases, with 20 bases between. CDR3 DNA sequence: TGTGCCAGCAGTCCGTCCGGGACCGGGGCCTCTGGCTACACCTTC. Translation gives CASSPSGTGASGYTF.